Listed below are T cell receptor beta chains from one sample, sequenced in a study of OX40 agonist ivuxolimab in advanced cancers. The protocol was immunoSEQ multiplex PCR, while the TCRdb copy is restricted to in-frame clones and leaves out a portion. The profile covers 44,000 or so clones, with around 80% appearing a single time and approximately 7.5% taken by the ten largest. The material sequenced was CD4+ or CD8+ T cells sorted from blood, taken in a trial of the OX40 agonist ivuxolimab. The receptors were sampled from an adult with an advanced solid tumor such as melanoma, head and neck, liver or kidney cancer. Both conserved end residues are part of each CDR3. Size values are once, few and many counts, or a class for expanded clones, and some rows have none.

CASRGGGSGSRGYTF,TRBV6-5,medium-sized
CASSLEPSSYEQYF,TRBV5-8,once
CASSENGGYGYTF,TRBV6-1,-
CASSQQGGVWHEQYF,TRBV14,-
CASSPPGAADEQFF,TRBV19,-
CASSLVSGGTRIGELFF,TRBV11-2,-
CASSTLRSPQDEQFF,TRBV23-1,-
CASSLTSAYNEQFF,TRBV6-5,-
CASSLVGLAGGAWGTDTQYF,TRBV7-8,-
CSAAGSTGGYGYTF,TRBV29-1,once
CASKWDSQAGDEQFF,TRBV13,-
CASSLKGGKSNEQFF,TRBV7-9,once
CASRRQESSYEQYF,TRBV2,-
CSAPHNEQFF,TRBV20-1,-
CASSLNWMGQGHIEQFF,TRBV27,-
CASSSWGSGRNSPYEQYF,TRBV7-9,-
CASSFDRATEAFF,TRBV6-4,-
CSARGTGRPFF,TRBV20-1,few
CASTAGTAYEQYF,TRBV2,-
CASTGDFNQPQHF,TRBV10-2,-
CASSGSLNTEAFF,TRBV7-2,few
CASSLGGFPYGYTF,TRBV27,few
CSVVANRDRGGTEAFF,TRBV29-1,once
CASRDSGAYEQYF,TRBV5-5,-
CASSLGTGGFGQPQHF,TRBV7-9,few
CSVGTGYTSTDTQYF,TRBV29-1,-
CSADRGRGYTF,TRBV20-1,-
CSVVDRDTEAFF,TRBV29-1,-